Listed below are T cell receptor beta chains from one sample, sequenced in a study of cytomegalovirus exposure and HLA in healthy donors. This table comes from immunoSEQ multiplex PCR, and its TCRdb copy is limited to in-frame clones, with some not included. The sample records 160,000 or so clones, over 75% being singletons. The sequenced material came from PBMCs. The source of these receptors is a woman in her 30s in good health and CMV-seronegative. Each CDR3 is given with its conserved first and last residue. D genes are given only for firm matches. Size is stated for part of the rows, as once, few or many counts, or as a class when the clone is expanded.

>TRBD1|TRBV5-1|TRBJ1-4|NA
CASSSQGSNEKLFF
TGCGCCAGCAGCTCACAGGGGTCTAATGAAAAACTGTTTTTT
>TRBD1|TRBV5-6|TRBJ2-5|NA
CASSYLETGIAETQYF
TGTGCCAGCAGCTATCTCGAGACAGGGATCGCGGAGACCCAGTACTTC
>NA|TRBV6-5|TRBJ1-3|few
CASSSLTGNTIYF
TGTGCCAGCAGCTCACTGACTGGAAACACCATATATTTT
>TRBD2|TRBV5-6|TRBJ2-3|NA
CASSTAVAGSDTQYF
TGTGCCAGCAGTACCGCGGTAGCGGGGTCAGATACGCAGTATTTT
>NA|TRBV9|TRBJ1-3|NA
CASSPRPGSDTIYF
TGTGCCAGCAGCCCCCGCCCGGGTTCGGACACCATATATTTT
>TRBD1|TRBV19|TRBJ1-5|NA
CASSLTGNNQPQHF
TGTGCCAGTAGTTTGACAGGGAACAATCAGCCCCAGCATTTT
>TRBD1|TRBV5-5|TRBJ1-4|NA
CASSVGTAATNEKLFF
TGTGCCAGCAGCGTTGGGACAGCCGCAACTAATGAAAAACTGTTTTTT
>NA|TRBV6-4|TRBJ1-5|NA
CASSVGRDQPQHF
TGTGCCAGCAGTGTTGGCAGGGATCAGCCCCAGCATTTT
>NA|TRBV5-4|TRBJ1-1|NA
CASSRKDSYTEAFF
TGTGCCAGCAGCAGGAAAGACAGCTACACTGAAGCTTTCTTT
>TRBD1|TRBV29-1|TRBJ1-2|NA
CSVDFAWRGLGSHGYTF
TGCAGCGTTGACTTCGCATGGAGGGGGCTTGGCTCGCATGGCTACACCTTC
>TRBD1|TRBV2|TRBJ2-6|NA
CASNPTGLGANVLTF
TGTGCCAGCAACCCGACAGGGCTCGGGGCCAACGTCCTGACTTTC
>NA|TRBV30|TRBJ1-2|few
CAWSGTTGGYTF
TGTGCCTGGAGCGGAACGACGGGTGGCTACACCTTC
>TRBD2|TRBV5-1|TRBJ2-3|NA
CASSPFSGGVDTQYF
TGCGCCAGCAGCCCCTTTAGCGGGGGGGTAGATACGCAGTATTTT
>NA|TRBV6-4|TRBJ1-2|once
CASSDLGGYGYTF
TGTGCCAGCAGTGACTTAGGGGGTTACGGCTACACCTTC
>NA|TRBV5-8|TRBJ2-7|NA
CASSLDRTWQYF
TGTGCCAGCAGCTTAGACAGGACGTGGCAGTACTTC
>TRBD1|TRBV2|TRBJ2-1|NA
CASSGGQGINEQFF
TGTGCCAGCAGTGGGGGACAGGGGATCAATGAGCAGTTCTTC
>NA|TRBV19|TRBJ2-5|NA
CASSSGAETQYF
TGTGCCAGTAGTAGCGGGGCAGAGACCCAGTACTTC
>TRBD1|TRBV18|TRBJ1-3|NA
CASSPQGAGQNTIYF
TGTGCCAGCTCACCACAGGGGGCCGGGCAAAACACCATATATTTT
>NA|TRBV5-4|TRBJ1-2|NA
CASSHTTGLGYTF
TGTGCCAGCAGCCATACCACAGGGCTAGGCTACACCTTC
>TRBD1|TRBV7-9|TRBJ2-7|NA
CSSSSTRDSYSYEQYF
TGTTCCAGCAGCTCTACTCGGGACAGCTACTCCTACGAGCAGTACTTC
>TRBD1|TRBV29-1|TRBJ2-7|NA
CSVGQGPGEQYF
TGCAGCGTTGGACAGGGACCCGGCGAGCAGTACTTC
>TRBD1|TRBV4-1|TRBJ1-2|NA
CASSQNRDRAYGYTF
TGCGCCAGCAGCCAGAATCGTGACAGGGCCTATGGCTACACCTTC
>NA|TRBV21-1|TRBJ2-7|NA
CASSTSDRSSYEQYF
TGTGCCAGCAGTACGAGCGACAGAAGCTCCTACGAGCAGTACTTC
>NA|TRBV5-4|TRBJ2-2|NA
CASSFGGGELFF
TGTGCCAGCAGCTTCGGGGGCGGGGAGCTGTTTTTT
>TRBD1|TRBV20-1|TRBJ1-1|NA
CSAQGATEAFF
TGCAGTGCTCAGGGGGCCACTGAAGCTTTCTTT
>NA|TRBV6-4|TRBJ2-1|NA
CASSPGLNNEQFF
TGTGCCAGCAGTCCAGGCCTGAACAATGAGCAGTTCTTC
>NA|TRBV10-3|TRBJ1-2|few
CAISGLTGNYGYTF
TGTGCCATCAGTGGGCTTACAGGGAACTATGGCTACACCTTC
>NA|TRBV19|TRBJ2-7|NA
CASSKRGSLWGEQYF
TGTGCCAGTAGTAAAAGGGGGAGTCTCTGGGGCGAGCAGTACTTC
>TRBD1|TRBV11-2|TRBJ1-2|NA
CASSLSGQGLGYTF
TGTGCCAGCAGCTTATCGGGACAGGGGCTTGGCTACACCTTC
>NA|TRBV6-1|TRBJ2-5|NA
CASSELGETQYF
TGTGCCAGCAGTGAACTCGGGGAGACCCAGTACTTC
>TRBD1|TRBV5-6|TRBJ1-1|NA
CASSPQTGAGTEAFF
TGTGCCAGCAGCCCCCAAACAGGGGCTGGGACTGAAGCTTTCTTT
>NA|TRBV2|TRBJ2-1|NA
CASSDYEQFF
TGTGCCAGCAGTGACTATGAGCAGTTCTTC
>NA|TRBV5-8|TRBJ1-5|once
CASSWGDQPQHF
TGTGCCAGCAGCTGGGGGGACCAGCCCCAGCATTTT
>TRBD1|TRBV11-1|TRBJ1-6|NA
CASSPDGQGIYNSPLHF
TGTGCCAGCAGCCCAGATGGACAGGGAATATATAATTCACCCCTCCACTTT
>TRBD1|TRBV7-9|TRBJ1-1|NA
CASSPGQGIPEAFF
TGTGCCAGCAGCCCGGGACAGGGCATACCTGAAGCTTTCTTT
>NA|TRBV6-5|TRBJ1-3|NA
CASSYTGSGNTIYF
TGTGCCAGCAGTTATACAGGGTCTGGAAACACCATATATTTT
>TRBD2|TRBV7-2|TRBJ2-5|NA
CASSQGLATGETQYF
TGTGCCAGCAGCCAAGGACTAGCGACGGGTGAGACCCAGTACTTC
>TRBD1|TRBV7-6|TRBJ1-6|NA
CASSAGQGLYSPLHF
TGTGCCAGCAGCGCCGGACAGGGCCTTTATTCACCCCTCCACTTT
>TRBD2|TRBV10-3|TRBJ2-3|NA
CAISRGGITDTQYF
TGTGCCATCAGCCGGGGGGGCATCACAGATACGCAGTATTTT
>NA|TRBV5-1|TRBJ2-7|NA
CASSPNTVTESYYEQYF
TGCGCCAGCAGCCCTAATACCGTAACAGAAAGTTACTACGAGCAGTACTTC
>TRBD2|TRBV30|TRBJ2-7|NA
CAWRGSGGYEQYF
TGTGCCTGGAGGGGTAGCGGGGGCTACGAGCAGTACTTC
>TRBD1|TRBV2|TRBJ1-3|NA
CASSEGDSGNTIYF
TGTGCCAGCAGTGAAGGGGACAGTGGAAACACCATATATTTT
>TRBD1|TRBV28|TRBJ1-1|few
CASRTHFIGPIQTGGTEAFF
TGTGCCAGCAGAACACATTTTATAGGTCCTATCCAGACAGGGGGCACTGAAGCTTTCTTT
>TRBD1|TRBV4-1|TRBJ1-2|NA
CASSYGQGDPYGYTF
TGCGCCAGCAGCTACGGACAGGGGGATCCCTATGGCTACACCTTC
>TRBD1|TRBV29-1|TRBJ1-1|NA
CSAPSGTASGTEAFF
TGCAGCGCCCCTTCCGGGACAGCCTCGGGAACTGAAGCTTTCTTT
>NA|TRBV14|TRBJ1-2|NA
CASSLSDIRYGYTF
TGTGCCAGCAGCCTGTCGGACATCCGATATGGCTACACCTTC
>TRBD2|TRBV5-1|TRBJ2-7|NA
CASSGGGSYEQYF
TGCGCCAGCAGCGGCGGGGGCTCCTACGAGCAGTACTTC
>NA|TRBV28|TRBJ1-5|few
CASSSRALGNQPQHF
TGTGCCAGCAGTTCGAGGGCTTTGGGCAATCAGCCCCAGCATTTT
>TRBD1|TRBV18|TRBJ1-5|NA
CASSPTGGGNQPQHF
TGTGCCAGCTCACCGACAGGGGGGGGCAATCAGCCCCAGCATTTT
>TRBD1|TRBV2|TRBJ1-5|NA
CASTGQGAIQPQHF
TGTGCCAGCACTGGACAGGGGGCGATTCAGCCCCAGCATTTT
>NA|TRBV9|TRBJ2-2|NA
CASSGKGESGELFF
TGTGCCAGCAGCGGAAAAGGGGAATCCGGGGAGCTGTTTTTT
>NA|TRBV4-1|TRBJ1-6|NA
CASSQNGVLNSPLHF
TGCGCCAGCAGCCAGAACGGGGTTCTTAATTCACCCCTCCACTTT
>NA|TRBV5-5|TRBJ2-3|once
CASSSFPGVTDTQYF
TGTGCCAGCAGCTCTTTCCCGGGGGTCACAGATACGCAGTATTTT
>NA|TRBV5-1|TRBJ1-1|NA
CASSLNPRSTEAFF
TGCGCCAGCAGCTTGAATCCCCGGAGCACTGAAGCTTTCTTT
>TRBD2|TRBV7-3|TRBJ2-1|NA
CASSLAGAYNEQFF
TGTGCCAGCAGCTTAGCGGGGGCCTACAATGAGCAGTTCTTC
>NA|TRBV7-2|TRBJ1-1|NA
CASSSRVGTPRSGTEAFF
TGTGCCAGCAGCTCCCGGGTGGGGACACCCAGGTCTGGCACTGAAGCTTTCTTT
>NA|TRBV5-1|TRBJ1-1|NA
CASSAAGNTEAFF
TGCGCCAGCAGCGCCGCGGGGAACACTGAAGCTTTCTTT
>TRBD2|TRBV9|TRBJ2-5|NA
CASSAGLAGGQETQYF
TGTGCCAGCAGCGCGGGACTAGCGGGGGGCCAAGAGACCCAGTACTTC
>TRBD1|TRBV5-8|TRBJ2-7|NA
CASSRAGTVPQGQYF
TGTGCCAGCAGCCGGGCCGGGACAGTACCCCAGGGGCAGTACTTC